A single sample gave rise to the 22 T cell receptor beta chains below, sequenced in a study of T cell responses to AZD1222 COVID-19 vaccine. Sequenced by immunoSEQ multiplex PCR; TCRdb stores in-frame clones only, minus some. The data contain 150,000 to 200,000 clones, approximately 94% of them singletons. The input for sequencing was peripheral blood, taken 28 days after the second AZD1222 dose. All receptors come from an adult who received the AZD1222 COVID-19 vaccine.

J is TRBJ1-5 and V is TRBV19, with D perhaps TRBD1 (6 bases). The V gene's germline CDR1 is LNHDA and CDR2 SQIVND (reference sequence). This CDR3 has 14 residues. The V and J ends lost 4 bases and 1 base respectively, with 8 bases between them. This CDR3 reads CASSTRGSNQPQHF. For the CDR3, the DNA is TGTGCCAGTAGTACCAGGGGCAGCAATCAGCCCCAGCATTTT.

This chain links TRBV28 with TRBJ2-7; D gene unclear. This CDR3 spans 13 amino acids. The V gene's germline CDR1 is MDHEN and CDR2 SYDVKM. Trimming stripped 2 bases from V and 7 bases from J, with 12 bases between. The CDR3 sequence: CASSLVAGPEQYF. The DNA of the CDR3 is TGTGCCAGCAGTTTAGTAGCTGGGCCGGAGCAGTACTTC.

The rearrangement joins TRBV3-1 (or the pseudogene TRBV3-2) to TRBJ1-6, with D hard to call. Germline lookup yields CDR1 LGHDT and CDR2 YNNKEL (reference sequence). This CDR3 spans 13 amino acids. With 4 bases removed from V and 8 bases from J, the gap between germline ends came to 9 bases. CDR3 in DNA: TGTGCCAGCAGCCCGCGACTCCATTCACCCCTCCACTTT. Protein: CASSPRLHSPLHF.

V is TRBV29-1 and J is TRBJ1-2; 7 bases match TRBD1. This CDR3 contains 14 residues. CDR1 SQVTM and CDR2 ANQGSEA come from the germline V gene. V shed 4 bases and J 3 bases; nucleotides not matched to a gene: 8. Written as DNA, the CDR3 is TGCAGCGTTGTTGGAGTGCAGGGGGACTATGGCTACACCTTC. Translation gives CSVVGVQGDYGYTF.

The chain is built from TRBV7-2 and TRBJ1-6; no reliable D call. Germline V gene data show CDR1 as SGHTA and CDR2 as FQGNSA. This CDR3 is built from 15 residues. V lost 0 bases and J lost 10, with 13 bases in between. CDR3 sequence reads: CASSLASGVRSPLHF. CDR3 nucleotides: TGTGCCAGCAGCTTAGCCTCCGGGGTAAGGTCACCCCTCCACTTT.

This rearrangement joins TRBV12-3 or TRBV12-4 to TRBJ2-5; D not resolved. The CDR3 is made up of 10 amino acids. Trimming cost V 8 bases and J 5 bases, with 6 bases left between them. CDR3: CASGGETQYF. The CDR3 coding sequence is TGTGCCAGCGGTGGGGAGACCCAGTACTTC.

The chain combines TRBV6-5 with TRBJ1-2, with D possibly TRBD1 on 6 matching bases. The CDR3 consists of 12 residues. Germline assignment: CDR1 MNHEY and CDR2 SVGAGI. The V gene lost 7 bases and the J gene lost 8 bases, with 14 bases spanning the gap. CDR3 nucleotide sequence: TGTGCCAGCAACGAGGGTAGGGGGGGCTACACCTTC. It codes for CASNEGRGGYTF.

The chain recombines TRBV7-2 with TRBJ2-4, with 8 positions matching TRBD1. The germline gives CDR1 SGHTA, CDR2 FQGNSA. V dropped 5 bases and J dropped 2; count of bases not matched to a gene: 8. The CDR3 is 16 amino acids. The CDR3 loop is CASSPGQARTKNIQYF. The CDR3, as DNA: TGTGCCAGCAGCCCGGGACAGGCGAGAACCAAAAACATTCAGTACTTC.

CDR3 sequence (DNA): TGTGCCAGCAGCCGCGGGACAGCCTTCATGAACACTGAAGCTTTCTTT. This sequence encodes CASSRGTAFMNTEAFF. The J gene is TRBJ1-1, the V gene TRBV3-1 (or the pseudogene TRBV3-2); 7 bases line up with TRBD1. Germline CDR1 and CDR2: LGHDT and YNNKEL (reference sequence). J gave up 0 bases and V 4 bases, and 8 bases lay outside the gene matches. There are 16 residues in the CDR3.

This chain links TRBV28 with TRBJ1-6; D possibly corresponds to TRBD1 (5 bases). The V and J ends lost 0 bases and 5 bases respectively, with 8 bases between them. The CDR3 has 15 residues. The germline CDR1 and CDR2 sequences are MDHEN and SYDVKM. The CDR3 region is CASSLWDTDNSPLHF. In nucleotides, the CDR3 is TGTGCCAGCAGTTTATGGGACACGGATAATTCACCCCTCCACTTT.

The chain uses TRBV2 and TRBJ2-5; no firm D call. The CDR3 is made up of 14 amino acids. With 0 bases removed from V and 4 bases from J, the gap between germline ends came to 9 bases. Germline V lookup: CDR1 SNHLY, CDR2 FYNNEI. CDR3 sequence reads: CASSEAKGPETQYF. The DNA for the CDR3 is TGTGCCAGCAGTGAAGCTAAAGGGCCAGAGACCCAGTACTTC.

This clone was found once. The DNA of the CDR3 is TGTGCCAGCAGTCTCCGAGGCACAGATACGCAGTATTTT. It translates to CASSLRGTDTQYF. The J gene is TRBJ2-3, the V gene TRBV2; D not certain. Germline CDR1 and CDR2: SNHLY and FYNNEI. V was trimmed by 5 bases and J by 1 base, leaving 7 bases between them. The CDR3 has 13 residues.

The V call is TRBV19, the J call TRBJ1-4; D remains unclear. Germline assignment: CDR1 LNHDA and CDR2 SQIVND (reference sequence). This CDR3 comprises 13 residues. V dropped 8 bases and J dropped 0 bases, with 7 bases sitting between them. CDR3 coding DNA: TGTGCCAGTTCCAGAACAACTAATGAAAAACTGTTTTTT. Its protein product is CASSRTTNEKLFF.

The sample holds one count of this clone. The chain recombines TRBV29-1 with TRBJ2-5, with 9 nucleotides matching TRBD2. The CDR3 is made up of 16 amino acids. Trimming took 0 bases from V and 6 from J; bases not matched to a gene: 11. Germline lookup yields CDR1 SQVTM and CDR2 ANQGSEA. The CDR3 DNA follows: TGCAGCGTTGAAGAGGGGGGTAGCGGGAGTCCGAAGACCCAGTACTTC. Residues: CSVEEGGSGSPKTQYF. Full variable domain (remainder filled in from reference TRBV29-1 and TRBJ2-5): SAVISQKPSRDICQRGTSLTIQCQVDSQVTMMFWYRQQPGQSLTLIATANQGSEATYESGFVIDKFPISRPNLTFSTLTVSNMSPEDSSIYLCSVEEGGSGSPKTQYFGPGTRLLVL.

The chain carries TRBV27 and TRBJ1-5; possible D gene TRBD1, 6 bases. Germline loops: CDR1 MNHEY, CDR2 SMNVEV (reference sequence). This CDR3 is 15 amino acids long. V lost 0 bases to trimming and J lost 6 bases, with 12 bases between them. The CDR3: CASSLSTGHLQPQHF. The CDR3 DNA follows: TGTGCCAGCAGTTTATCGACAGGACATCTTCAGCCCCAGCATTTT.

The chain recombines TRBV2 with TRBJ1-5; D is perhaps TRBD1 (5 bases). The V gene lost 8 bases and the J gene lost 0 bases, with 11 bases spanning the gap. CDR3 length equals 14 residues. Germline CDR1 is SNHLY and CDR2 is FYNNEI. The CDR3 is CASGAEGSNQPQHF. The DNA of the CDR3 is TGTGCCAGCGGGGCGGAGGGTAGCAATCAGCCCCAGCATTTT.

The V gene is TRBV7-9, the J gene TRBJ2-3; D is uncertain. Trimming removed 1 base at V and 3 bases at J, with 8 bases between. The CDR3 has 14 amino acids. Germline CDR1 and CDR2: SEHNR and FQNEAQ (reference sequence). CDR3 DNA: TGTGCCAGCAGCTTAGAACTCAGAACAGATACGCAGTATTTT. It specifies CASSLELRTDTQYF.

The CDR3 protein is CASSSQGRISSYNSPLHF. CDR3 nucleotides: TGTGCCAGCAGTTCACAGGGGAGGATTAGCTCCTATAATTCACCCCTCCACTTT. This rearrangement joins TRBV7-3 to TRBJ1-6; 7 positions match TRBD1. The trim removed 6 bases at V and 0 bases at J, leaving 11 bases unmatched. The V gene's germline CDR1 is SGHTA and CDR2 FQGTGA. The CDR3 is 18 residues long.

This chain joins TRBV25-1 and TRBJ2-3; D remains unclear. Germline assignment: CDR1 MGHDK and CDR2 SYGVNS. The ends were cut back, 10 bases at V and 3 bases at J, with 14 bases in the middle. This CDR3 comprises 13 residues. DNA for the CDR3: TGTGCCACCAGGACGCTTAATACAGATACGCAGTATTTT. Its translation is CATRTLNTDTQYF.

The CDR3 reads CASSVPRGQGAREQYF. The CDR3 DNA reads TGTGCCAGTAGTGTGCCACGGGGACAGGGGGCGCGGGAGCAGTACTTC. J is TRBJ2-7 and V is TRBV19; TRBD1 matches 12 bases. There are 16 residues in the CDR3. V was clipped by 5 bases and J by 7 bases; unmatched bases: 12. In germline, CDR1 is LNHDA, CDR2 SQIVND (reference sequence).

V and J are TRBV6-1 and TRBJ1-5, with TRBD1 identical over 7 bases. There are 16 residues in the CDR3. Germline CDR1 and CDR2: MNHNS and SASEGT. V lost 3 bases, J lost 10 bases, and 15 bases stayed unmatched. CDR3 nucleotides: TGTGCCAGCAGTGATCAGCAAAGACAGGGCCTCAGTCCCCAGCATTTT. Protein product: CASSDQQRQGLSPQHF.

The rearrangement links TRBV28 to TRBJ1-3, with no clear D. This CDR3 is 14 amino acids long. Trimming took 6 bases from V and 1 from J, leaving 10 bases between them. In germline, CDR1 is MDHEN, CDR2 SYDVKM. The CDR3 sequence is CASRLNKSGNTIYF. The CDR3 bases are TGTGCCAGCAGGTTGAACAAGTCTGGAAACACCATATATTTT.